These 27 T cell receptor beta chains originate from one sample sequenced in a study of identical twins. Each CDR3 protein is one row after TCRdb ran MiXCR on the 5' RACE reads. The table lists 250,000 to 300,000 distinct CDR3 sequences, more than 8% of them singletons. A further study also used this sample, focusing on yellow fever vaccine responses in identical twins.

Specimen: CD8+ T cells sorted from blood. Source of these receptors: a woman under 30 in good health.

The CDR3 DNA reads as TGTGCCAGCAGTTTATTAGGGGGGAACACTGAAGCTTTCTTT. This sequence encodes CASSLLGGNTEAFF. This sequence joins TRBV27 and TRBJ1-1, with D possibly matching TRBD1 (6 bases). Germline V CDR1 and CDR2: MNHEY, SMNVEV (reference sequence). This CDR3 spans 14 amino acids. The ends were cut back, 1 base at V and 1 base at J, with 7 bases in the middle.

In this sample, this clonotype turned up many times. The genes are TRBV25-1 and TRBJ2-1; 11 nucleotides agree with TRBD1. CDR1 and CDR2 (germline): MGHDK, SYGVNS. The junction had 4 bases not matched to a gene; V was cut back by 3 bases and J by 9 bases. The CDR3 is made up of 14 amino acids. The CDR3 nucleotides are TGTGCCAGCAGTGATAGGACAGGGGGCTCTGAGCAGTTCTTC. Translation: CASSDRTGGSEQFF.

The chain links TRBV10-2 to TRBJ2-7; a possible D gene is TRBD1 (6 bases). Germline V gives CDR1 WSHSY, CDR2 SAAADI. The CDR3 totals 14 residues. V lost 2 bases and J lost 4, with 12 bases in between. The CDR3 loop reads CASSEPQGVYEQYF. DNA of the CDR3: TGCGCCAGCAGTGAGCCACAGGGTGTTTACGAGCAGTACTTC.

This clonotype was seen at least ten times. This chain's CDR3 is CSATPTGRGETQYF. As DNA, the CDR3 is TGCAGTGCCACCCCTACAGGTCGTGGGGAGACCCAGTACTTC. This chain connects TRBV20-1 to TRBJ2-5; TRBD1 might be the D (5 bases). Trimming took 6 bases from V and 5 from J, leaving 19 bases between them. CDR1 and CDR2 from the germline V gene are DFQATT and SNEGSKA (reference sequence). The CDR3 spans 14 residues.

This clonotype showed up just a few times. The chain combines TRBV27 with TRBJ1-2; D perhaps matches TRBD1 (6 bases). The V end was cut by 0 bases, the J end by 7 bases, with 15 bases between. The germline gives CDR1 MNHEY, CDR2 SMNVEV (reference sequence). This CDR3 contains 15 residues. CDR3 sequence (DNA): TGTGCCAGCAGTTTATCGTTCCAGGGGCCTTTTGGCTACACCTTC. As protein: CASSLSFQGPFGYTF.

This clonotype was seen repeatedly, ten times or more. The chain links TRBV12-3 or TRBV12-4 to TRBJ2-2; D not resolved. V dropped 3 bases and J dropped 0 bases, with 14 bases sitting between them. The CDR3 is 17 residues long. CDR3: CASSLRWQFANTGELFF. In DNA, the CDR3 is TGTGCCAGCAGTTTGCGTTGGCAGTTCGCGAACACCGGGGAGCTGTTTTTT.

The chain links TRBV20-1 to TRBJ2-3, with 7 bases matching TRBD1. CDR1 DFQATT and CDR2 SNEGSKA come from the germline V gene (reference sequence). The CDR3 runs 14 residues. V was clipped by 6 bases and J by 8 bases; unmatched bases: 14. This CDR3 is CSATHDRVVGTQYF. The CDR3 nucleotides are TGCAGTGCCACCCACGACAGGGTGGTTGGTACGCAGTATTTT.

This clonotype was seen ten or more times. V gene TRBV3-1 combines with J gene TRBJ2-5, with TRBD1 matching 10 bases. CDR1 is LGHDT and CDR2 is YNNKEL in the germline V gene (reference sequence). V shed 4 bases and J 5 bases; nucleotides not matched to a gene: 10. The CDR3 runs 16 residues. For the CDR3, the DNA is TGTGCCAGCAGCCTTCCGGGACAGGGGAGGTATGAGACCCAGTACTTC. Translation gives CASSLPGQGRYETQYF.

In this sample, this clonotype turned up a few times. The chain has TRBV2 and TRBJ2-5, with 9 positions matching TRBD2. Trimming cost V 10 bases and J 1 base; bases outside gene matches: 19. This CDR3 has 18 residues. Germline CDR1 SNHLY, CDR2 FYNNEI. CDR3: CANLPLGGVAGAQETQYF. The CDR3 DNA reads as TGTGCCAACCTACCACTGGGAGGGGTAGCGGGGGCCCAAGAGACCCAGTACTTC. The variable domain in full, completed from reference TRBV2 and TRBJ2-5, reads EPEVTQTPSHQVTQMGQEVILRCVPISNHLYFYWYRQILGQKVEFLVSFYNNEISEKSEIFDDQFSVERPDGSNFTLKIRSTKLEDSAMYFCANLPLGGVAGAQETQYFGPGTRLLVL.

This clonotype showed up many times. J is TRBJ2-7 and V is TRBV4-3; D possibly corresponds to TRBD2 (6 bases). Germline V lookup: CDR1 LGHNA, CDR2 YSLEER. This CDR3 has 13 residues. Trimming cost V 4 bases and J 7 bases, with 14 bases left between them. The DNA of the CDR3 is TGCGCCAGCAGCCTATCCAGGGCGGGGGAGCAGTACTTC. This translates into CASSLSRAGEQYF.

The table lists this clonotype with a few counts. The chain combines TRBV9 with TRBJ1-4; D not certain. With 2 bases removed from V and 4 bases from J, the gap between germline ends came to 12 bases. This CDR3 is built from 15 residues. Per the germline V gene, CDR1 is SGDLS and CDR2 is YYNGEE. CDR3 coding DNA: TGTGCCAGCAGCGTGCGATCAGATTTTAATGAAAAACTGTTTTTT. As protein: CASSVRSDFNEKLFF. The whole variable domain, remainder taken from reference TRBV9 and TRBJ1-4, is DSGVTQTPKHLITATGQRVTLRCSPRSGDLSVYWYQQSLDQGLQFLIQYYNGEERAKGNILERFSAQQFPDLHSELNLSSLELGDSALYFCASSVRSDFNEKLFFGSGTQLSVL.

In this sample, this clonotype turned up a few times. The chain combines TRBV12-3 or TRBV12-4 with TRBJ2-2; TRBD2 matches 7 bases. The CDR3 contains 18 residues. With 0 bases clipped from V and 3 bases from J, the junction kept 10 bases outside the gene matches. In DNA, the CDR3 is TGTGCCAGCAGTTTAGCGCTTGGGGGGGGTTTGGACACCGGGGAGCTGTTTTTT. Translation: CASSLALGGGLDTGELFF.

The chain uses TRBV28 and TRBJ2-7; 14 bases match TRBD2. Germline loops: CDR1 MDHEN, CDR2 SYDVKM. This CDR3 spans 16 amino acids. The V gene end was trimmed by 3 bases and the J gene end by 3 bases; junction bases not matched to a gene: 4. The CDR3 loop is CASSLTSGRARYEQYF. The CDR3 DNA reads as TGTGCCAGCAGTTTGACTAGCGGGAGGGCCCGCTACGAGCAGTACTTC.

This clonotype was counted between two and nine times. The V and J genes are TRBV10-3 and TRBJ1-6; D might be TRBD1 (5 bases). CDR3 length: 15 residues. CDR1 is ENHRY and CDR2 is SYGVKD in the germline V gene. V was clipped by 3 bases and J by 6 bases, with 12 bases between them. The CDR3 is CAISDGAGSNSPLHF. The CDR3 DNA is TGTGCCATCAGTGACGGGGCAGGGTCTAATTCACCCCTCCACTTT.

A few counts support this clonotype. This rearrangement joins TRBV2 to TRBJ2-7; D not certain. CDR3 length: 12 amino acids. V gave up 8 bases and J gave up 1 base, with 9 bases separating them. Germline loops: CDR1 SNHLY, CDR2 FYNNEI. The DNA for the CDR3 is TGTGCCAGCGACCAAGGTTCCTACGAGCAGTACTTC. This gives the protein CASDQGSYEQYF.

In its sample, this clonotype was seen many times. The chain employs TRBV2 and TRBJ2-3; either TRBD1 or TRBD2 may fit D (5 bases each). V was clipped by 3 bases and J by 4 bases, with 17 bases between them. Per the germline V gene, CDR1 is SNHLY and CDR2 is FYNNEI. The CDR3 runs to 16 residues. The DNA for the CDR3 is TGTGCCAGCAGTGATCCGGTGGGGGTTCTTGCAGATACGCAGTATTTT. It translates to CASSDPVGVLADTQYF.

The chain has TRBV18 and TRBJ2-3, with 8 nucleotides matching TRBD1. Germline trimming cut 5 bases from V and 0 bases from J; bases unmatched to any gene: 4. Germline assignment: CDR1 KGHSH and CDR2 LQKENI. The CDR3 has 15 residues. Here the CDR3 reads CASSSDRVSTDTQYF. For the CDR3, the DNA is TGTGCCAGCTCATCGGACAGGGTCAGCACAGATACGCAGTATTTT.

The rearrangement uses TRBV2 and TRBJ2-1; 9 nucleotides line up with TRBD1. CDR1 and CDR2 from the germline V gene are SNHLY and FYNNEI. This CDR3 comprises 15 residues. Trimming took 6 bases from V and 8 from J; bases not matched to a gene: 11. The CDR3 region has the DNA TGTGCCAGCAGGCACCCGGGACAGGGAATAGATGAGCAGTTCTTC. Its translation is CASRHPGQGIDEQFF.

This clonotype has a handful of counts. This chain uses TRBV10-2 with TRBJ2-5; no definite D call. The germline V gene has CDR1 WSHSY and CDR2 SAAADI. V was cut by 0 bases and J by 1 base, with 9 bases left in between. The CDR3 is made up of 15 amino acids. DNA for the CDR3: TGCGCCAGCAGTGAGTCTAACCGCCCCCAAGAGACCCAGTACTTC. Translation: CASSESNRPQETQYF.

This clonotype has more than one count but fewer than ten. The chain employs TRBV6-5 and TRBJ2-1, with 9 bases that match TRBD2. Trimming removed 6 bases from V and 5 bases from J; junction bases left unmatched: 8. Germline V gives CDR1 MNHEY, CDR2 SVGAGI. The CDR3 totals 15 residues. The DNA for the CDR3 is TGTGCCAGCAGATACGGACTAGCGCCTCACAATGAGCAGTTCTTC. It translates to CASRYGLAPHNEQFF.

The CDR3 DNA reads TGTGCCAGCAGTGTGGCTAGCGGGGGCCCCAGCTCCTACAATGAGCAGTTCTTC. Amino acids: CASSVASGGPSSYNEQFF. The rearrangement joins TRBV2 to TRBJ2-1; TRBD2 matches at 10 bases. After removal of 4 bases from V and 0 bases from J, the junction contained 9 bases not matched to a gene. Germline assignment: CDR1 SNHLY and CDR2 FYNNEI. There are 18 residues in the CDR3.

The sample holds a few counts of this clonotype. The CDR3 nucleotides are TGCAGTGCTAGGAGCGGGGGGGCGTGGAATGAGCAGTTCTTC. It codes for CSARSGGAWNEQFF. The chain has TRBV20-1 and TRBJ2-1; TRBD2 agrees at 10 bases. After removal of 3 bases from V and 7 bases from J, the junction contained 6 bases not matched to a gene. Germline V gene lookup returns CDR1 DFQATT and CDR2 SNEGSKA (reference sequence). The CDR3 totals 14 residues.

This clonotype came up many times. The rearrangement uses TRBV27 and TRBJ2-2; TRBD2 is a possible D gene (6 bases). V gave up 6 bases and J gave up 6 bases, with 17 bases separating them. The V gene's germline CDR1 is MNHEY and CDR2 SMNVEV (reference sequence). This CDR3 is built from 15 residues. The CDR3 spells CASRPTSSGAGELFF. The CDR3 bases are TGTGCCAGCAGACCCACTAGCTCGGGAGCCGGGGAGCTGTTTTTT.

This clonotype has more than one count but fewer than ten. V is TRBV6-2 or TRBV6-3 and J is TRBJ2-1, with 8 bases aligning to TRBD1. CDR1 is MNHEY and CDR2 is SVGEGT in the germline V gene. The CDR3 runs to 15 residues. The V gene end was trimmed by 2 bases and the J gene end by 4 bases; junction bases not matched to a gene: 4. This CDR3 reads CASSYTGTGYNEQFF. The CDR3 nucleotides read TGTGCCAGCAGTTACACCGGGACAGGTTACAATGAGCAGTTCTTC.

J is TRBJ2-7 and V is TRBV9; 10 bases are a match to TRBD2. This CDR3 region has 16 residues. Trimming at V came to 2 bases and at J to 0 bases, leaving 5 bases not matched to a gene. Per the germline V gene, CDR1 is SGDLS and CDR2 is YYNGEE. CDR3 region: CASSVGPSGGSYEQYF. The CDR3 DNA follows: TGTGCCAGCAGCGTCGGGCCTAGCGGGGGCTCCTACGAGCAGTACTTC.

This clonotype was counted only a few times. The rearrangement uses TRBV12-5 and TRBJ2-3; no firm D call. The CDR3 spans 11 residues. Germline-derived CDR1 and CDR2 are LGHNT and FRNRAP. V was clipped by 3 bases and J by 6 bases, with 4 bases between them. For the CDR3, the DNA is TGTGCTAGTGGTTTCTCTGATACGCAGTATTTT. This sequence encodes CASGFSDTQYF.

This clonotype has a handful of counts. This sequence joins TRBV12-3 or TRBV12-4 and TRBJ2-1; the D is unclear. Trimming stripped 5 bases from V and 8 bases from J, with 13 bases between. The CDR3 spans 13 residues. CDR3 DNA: TGTGCCAGCAGTCCCCGCGACAAGCATGAGCAGTTCTTC. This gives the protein CASSPRDKHEQFF.